This paragraph reports one T cell receptor (beta chain). Its target is not known. Time point indicated: sample taken at primary tumor resection. The sequenced material consisted of unsorted whole RNA from tumor, nontumor lung or frozen PBMC. This specimen comes from a study of spatial heterogeneity in lung cancer. Study-wide background: A T cell module score from matched bulk RNA-seq correlated strongly with TCR transcript counts in tumor regions.

Points from the study as a whole: For tumor T cells, estimated coverage reached only 5.5% to 7% (alpha) and about 12% (beta). In tumors, expanded intratumoral alpha and beta TCR counts tracked mutation counts.

V shed 3 bases and J shed 1 base, with 11 bases lying between them. CDR3 length equals 15 residues. Germline assignment: CDR1 MNHEY and CDR2 SMNVEV (reference sequence). Unique molecular identifiers, one per molecule, were present on every TCR cDNA molecule. TCRdb itself ran the 5' RACE reads through MiXCR, one entry per CDR3 protein. The sample gives 100,000 or so distinct CDR3 sequences, 4.4% of which show up once; over 20% is in the top ten. The TCR comes from a male donor with early-stage non-small cell lung cancer. The sequenced sample was lung tumor tissue, obtained at surgery. The rearrangement links TRBV27 to TRBJ2-3; no clear D. The chain's CDR3 is CASSFRGEGTDTQYF. CDR3 coding DNA: TGTGCCAGCAGTTTCCGCGGAGAGGGCACAGATACGCAGTATTTT.